These T cell receptor beta chains were read from a single sample in a study of control samples from healthy donors and cancer patients. TCRdb keeps only in-frame clones here, not all; method: immunoSEQ multiplex PCR. The data contain 90,000 to 150,000 clones, roughly nine tenths of them singletons. Sequencing used blood. The source is a woman in her late teens or twenties in good health. Both conserved end residues are part of each CDR3. D genes are given only for firm matches. Part of the rows lack a size; the others show once, few, many or a class for expanded clones.

V gene,J gene,D gene,clone size,CDR3 length,CDR3 DNA,CDR3 protein
TRBV24-1,TRBJ2-7,-,few,15,TGTGCCACCGGAAAATTCCAAGACGGGGTCTACGAGCAGTACTTC,CATGKFQDGVYEQYF
TRBV5-8,TRBJ2-2,-,-,18,TGTGCCAGCAGTTTTGACAGGACAACCTCCTCGAACACCGGGGAGCTGTTTTTT,CASSFDRTTSSNTGELFF
TRBV9,TRBJ2-7,-,-,15,TGTGCCAGCAGCGCTGGACAGCATTACTCCTACGAGCAGTACTTC,CASSAGQHYSYEQYF
TRBV18,TRBJ1-5,-,once,13,TGTGCCAGCTCACCAGGGAGCAATCAGCCCCAGCATTTT,CASSPGSNQPQHF
TRBV29-1,TRBJ1-2,TRBD1,-,13,TGCAGCGTCCGTAGGGGACAGGGGTATGGCTACACCTTC,CSVRRGQGYGYTF
TRBV7-9,TRBJ1-2,-,-,14,TGTGCCAGCAGACCCGACAGCTATACCTATGGCTACACCTTC,CASRPDSYTYGYTF
TRBV5-1,TRBJ2-3,TRBD2,-,14,TGCGCCACAAAACTAGCGGGAGCGTTCGGTACGCAGTATTTT,CATKLAGAFGTQYF
TRBV7-3,TRBJ2-7,TRBD1,-,15,TGTGCCAGCAGCCCATCCCCGACAGGGTTTTACGAGCAGTACTTC,CASSPSPTGFYEQYF
TRBV28,TRBJ1-4,-,-,11,TGTGCCAGCAACAGAGGTGAAAAACTGTTTTTT,CASNRGEKLFF
TRBV30,TRBJ1-5,-,-,13,TGTGCCTGGAATGGAAGGGTAGAACAGCCCCAGCATTTT,CAWNGRVEQPQHF
TRBV9,TRBJ1-3,-,-,15,TGTGCCAGCAGCGTATCCCCCTTTTCTGGAAACACCATATATTTT,CASSVSPFSGNTIYF
TRBV11-1,TRBJ1-4,TRBD1,once,15,TGTGCCAGCAGCTTTGATGGGACAGGGGAAGAAAAACTGTTTTTT,CASSFDGTGEEKLFF
TRBV7-9,TRBJ1-1,-,-,13,TGTGCCAGCAGCTTAAGTAGGGAGACTGAAGCTTTCTTT,CASSLSRETEAFF
TRBV6-6,TRBJ1-2,-,-,14,TGTGCCAGCAGCACGCAGGGTACCATTTATGGCTACACCTTC,CASSTQGTIYGYTF
TRBV5-6,TRBJ1-4,-,once,12,TGTGCCAGCAGCTTGGGGGAAAGGAAACTGTTTTTT,CASSLGERKLFF
TRBV2,TRBJ2-7,-,-,18,TGTGCCAGCAGTGAAGATCCGTTGGGTGTCCAACCAACCTACGAGCAGTACTTC,CASSEDPLGVQPTYEQYF
TRBV9,TRBJ2-5,-,-,15,TGTGCCAGCAGCCCCGGGACCTCCGGCCGGGAGACCCAGTACTTC,CASSPGTSGRETQYF
TRBV19,TRBJ1-1,-,once,13,TGTGCCAGTAGTATATCAGGTTCCACTGAAGCTTTCTTT,CASSISGSTEAFF